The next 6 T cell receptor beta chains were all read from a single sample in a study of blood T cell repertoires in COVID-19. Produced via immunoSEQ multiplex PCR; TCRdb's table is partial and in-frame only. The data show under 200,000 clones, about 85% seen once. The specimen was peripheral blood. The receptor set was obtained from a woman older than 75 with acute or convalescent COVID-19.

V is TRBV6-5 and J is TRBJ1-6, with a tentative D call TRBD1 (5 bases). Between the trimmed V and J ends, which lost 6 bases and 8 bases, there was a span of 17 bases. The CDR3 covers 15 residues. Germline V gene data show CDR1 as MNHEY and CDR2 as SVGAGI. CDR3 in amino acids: CASSRQWTLHSPLHF. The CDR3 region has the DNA TGTGCCAGCAGCCGCCAGTGGACACTCCATTCACCCCTCCACTTT.

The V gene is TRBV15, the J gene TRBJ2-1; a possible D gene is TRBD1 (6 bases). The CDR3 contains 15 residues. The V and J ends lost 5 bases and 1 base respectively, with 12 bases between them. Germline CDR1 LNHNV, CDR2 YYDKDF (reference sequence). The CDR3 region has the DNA TGTGCCACCAGCGCACAGGGCCTGTCCTACAATGAGCAGTTCTTC. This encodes CATSAQGLSYNEQFF.

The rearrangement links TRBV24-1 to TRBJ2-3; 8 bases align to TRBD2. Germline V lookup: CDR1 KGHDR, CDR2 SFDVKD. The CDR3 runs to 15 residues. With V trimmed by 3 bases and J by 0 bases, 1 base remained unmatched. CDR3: CATSDPGGSTDTQYF. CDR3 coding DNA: TGTGCCACCAGTGATCCGGGAGGGAGCACAGATACGCAGTATTTT.

The CDR3 DNA reads as TGCGCCAGCAGCTCCAGGGGGAAAAACGGCAATCAGCCCCAGCATTTT. It translates to CASSSRGKNGNQPQHF. The chain recombines TRBV10-2 with TRBJ1-5; 7 bases map to TRBD1. J lost 2 bases, V lost 6 bases, and 10 bases had no gene match. The CDR3 loop spans 16 amino acids. Germline-derived CDR1 and CDR2 are WSHSY and SAAADI.

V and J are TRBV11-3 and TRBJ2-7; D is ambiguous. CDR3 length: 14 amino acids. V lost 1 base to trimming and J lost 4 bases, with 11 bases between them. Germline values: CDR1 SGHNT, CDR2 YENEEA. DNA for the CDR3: TGTGCCAGCAGCTTAGGAGGTTCGGAGTACGAGCAGTACTTC. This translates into CASSLGGSEYEQYF.

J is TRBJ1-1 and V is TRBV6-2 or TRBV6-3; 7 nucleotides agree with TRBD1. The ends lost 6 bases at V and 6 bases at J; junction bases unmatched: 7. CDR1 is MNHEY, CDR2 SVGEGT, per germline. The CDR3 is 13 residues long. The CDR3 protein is CASSQGTASEAFF. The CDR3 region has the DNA TGTGCCAGCAGCCAGGGGACAGCCTCTGAAGCTTTCTTT.